This T cell receptor beta chain was identified during a study of T cell responses to AZD1222 COVID-19 vaccine. Turning to the study itself: Timing groups of about 4 and about 12 weeks for second doses were pooled.

The CDR3 covers 15 residues. Between the trimmed V and J ends, which lost 0 bases and 10 bases, there was a span of 14 bases. Germline V gives CDR1 SGHRS, CDR2 YFSETQ. Study outcomes and limitations: Spike-specific TCR breadth and depth grew following two AZD1222 doses. In a largely white British group with more females than males, clonal diversity was possibly underestimated. Targeting of unmutated variant regions was reportedly seen in nearly half of spike-specific TCRs.

Method: immunoSEQ multiplex PCR; TCRdb's copy keeps in-frame clones and lacks some. Of fewer than 110,000 clones listed, approximately 90% were seen once; the top ten hold around 4.3%. Comment on this clone: Its antigen is still unknown.

The receptor's source is an adult in good health. The sequencing used peripheral blood, collected on day 0 of AZD1222 vaccination. The chain joins TRBV5-1 to TRBJ1-6; D is possibly TRBD1 (5 bases). CDR3 protein: CASSLERGGGSPLHF. For the CDR3, the DNA is TGCGCCAGCAGCTTGGAGCGGGGTGGGGGATCACCCCTCCACTTT.